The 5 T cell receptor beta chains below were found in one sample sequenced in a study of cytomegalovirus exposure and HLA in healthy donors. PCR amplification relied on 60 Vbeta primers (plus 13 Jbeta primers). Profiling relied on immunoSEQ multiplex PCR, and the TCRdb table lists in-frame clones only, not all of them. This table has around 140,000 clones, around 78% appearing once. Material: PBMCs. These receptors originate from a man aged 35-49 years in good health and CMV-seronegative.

In nucleotides, the CDR3 is TGTGCCAGCAGTGAAAACGGGGAGTGGGGTAATTCACCCCTCCACTTT. Translating gives CASSENGEWGNSPLHF. The chain recombines TRBV2 with TRBJ1-6; D ambiguous. Germline-derived CDR1 and CDR2 are SNHLY and FYNNEI. This CDR3 contains 16 residues. V was shortened by 2 bases and J by 6 bases, with 14 bases between the two germline ends.

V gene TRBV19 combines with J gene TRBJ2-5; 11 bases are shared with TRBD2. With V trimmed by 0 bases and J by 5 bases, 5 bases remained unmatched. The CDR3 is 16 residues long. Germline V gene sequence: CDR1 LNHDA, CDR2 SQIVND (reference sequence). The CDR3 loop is CASSIDSLAGVETQYF. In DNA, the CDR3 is TGTGCCAGTAGTATAGATTCACTAGCGGGAGTGGAGACCCAGTACTTC.

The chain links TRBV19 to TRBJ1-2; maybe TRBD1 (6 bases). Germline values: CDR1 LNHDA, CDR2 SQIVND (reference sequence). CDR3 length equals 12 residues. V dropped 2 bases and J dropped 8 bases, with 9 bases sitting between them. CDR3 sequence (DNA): TGTGCCAGTAGTATACAGGGGCAGGGCTACACCTTC. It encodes CASSIQGQGYTF.

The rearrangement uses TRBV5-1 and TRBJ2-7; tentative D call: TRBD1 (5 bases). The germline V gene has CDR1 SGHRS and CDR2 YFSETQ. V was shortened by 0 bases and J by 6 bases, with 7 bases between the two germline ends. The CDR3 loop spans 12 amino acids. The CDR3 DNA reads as TGCGCCAGCAGCTTGGAAGGGGTCGAGCAGTACTTC. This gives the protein CASSLEGVEQYF. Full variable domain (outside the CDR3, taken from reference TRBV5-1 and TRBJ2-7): KAGVTQTPRYLIKTRGQQVTLSCSPISGHRSVSWYQQTPGQGLQFLFEYFSETQRNKGNFPGRFSGRQFSNSRSEMNVSTLELGDSALYLCASSLEGVEQYFGPGTRLTVT.

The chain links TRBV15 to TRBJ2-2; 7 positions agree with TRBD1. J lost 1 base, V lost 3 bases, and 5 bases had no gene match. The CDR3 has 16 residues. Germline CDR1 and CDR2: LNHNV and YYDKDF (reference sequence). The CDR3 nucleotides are TGTGCCACCAGCAGGCCGGGACAGATGAACACCGGGGAGCTGTTTTTT. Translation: CATSRPGQMNTGELFF.